Listed below are T cell receptor beta chains from one sample, sequenced in a study of cytomegalovirus exposure and HLA in healthy donors. The protocol was immunoSEQ multiplex PCR, while the TCRdb copy is restricted to in-frame clones and leaves out a portion. The repertoire holds 150,000 to 200,000 clones, with 70% to 80% as singletons. Sequences were obtained from PBMCs. These receptors originate from a man in his forties in good health and CMV-seronegative. The CDR3 runs from the conserved cysteine through the conserved F or W. D genes are given only for firm matches. Rows give clone size only sometimes, using once, few, many, or a class for an expanded clone.

abundance: NA
v_gene: TRBV7-9
j_gene: TRBJ2-2
d_gene: NA
CDR3aa: CASSSSGVTGELFF
CDR3nt: TGTGCCAGCAGCTCGTCGGGGGTAACCGGGGAGCTGTTTTTT

abundance: NA
v_gene: TRBV18
j_gene: TRBJ1-1
d_gene: TRBD1
CDR3aa: CASSPRQGEGTEAFF
CDR3nt: TGTGCCAGCTCACCTAGACAGGGAGAGGGCACTGAAGCTTTCTTT

abundance: NA
v_gene: TRBV5-6
j_gene: TRBJ1-1
d_gene: NA
CDR3aa: CASSLVSVNTEAFF
CDR3nt: TGTGCCAGCAGCTTGGTATCCGTTAACACTGAAGCTTTCTTT

abundance: once
v_gene: TRBV19
j_gene: TRBJ1-2
d_gene: NA
CDR3aa: CASRDTYYGYTF
CDR3nt: TGTGCCAGCCGGGACACTTATTATGGCTACACCTTC

abundance: NA
v_gene: TRBV5-1
j_gene: TRBJ1-2
d_gene: TRBD1
CDR3aa: CASSAITGARGYTF
CDR3nt: TGCGCCAGCAGCGCGATTACAGGGGCGAGGGGCTACACCTTC

abundance: NA
v_gene: TRBV18
j_gene: TRBJ2-1
d_gene: TRBD1
CDR3aa: CASSPDRNEQFF
CDR3nt: TGTGCCAGCTCCCCGGACAGGAATGAGCAGTTCTTC

abundance: NA
v_gene: TRBV5-1
j_gene: TRBJ1-1
d_gene: TRBD1
CDR3aa: CASSRGTGGYTEAFF
CDR3nt: TGCGCCAGCAGCCGTGGGACAGGGGGCTACACTGAAGCTTTCTTT

abundance: NA
v_gene: TRBV6-1
j_gene: TRBJ1-2
d_gene: NA
CDR3aa: CASWTARYGYTF
CDR3nt: TGTGCCAGCTGGACAGCGAGATATGGCTACACCTTC

abundance: NA
v_gene: TRBV7-9
j_gene: TRBJ1-3
d_gene: TRBD1
CDR3aa: CASSSDRAAGNTIYF
CDR3nt: TGTGCCAGCAGCTCCGACAGGGCGGCTGGAAACACCATATATTTT

abundance: NA
v_gene: TRBV19
j_gene: TRBJ2-5
d_gene: TRBD1
CDR3aa: CASSIILGTVETQYF
CDR3nt: TGTGCCAGTAGTATTATTCTTGGGACAGTAGAGACCCAGTACTTC

abundance: NA
v_gene: TRBV12-5
j_gene: TRBJ2-5
d_gene: NA
CDR3aa: CASGQGGQETQYF
CDR3nt: TGTGCTAGTGGTCAAGGGGGTCAAGAGACCCAGTACTTC

abundance: NA
v_gene: TRBV18
j_gene: TRBJ2-3
d_gene: TRBD1
CDR3aa: CASSPLPDRGKNTQYF
CDR3nt: TGTGCCAGCTCACCACTACCGGACAGGGGAAAGAATACGCAGTATTTT

abundance: NA
v_gene: TRBV2
j_gene: TRBJ1-2
d_gene: NA
CDR3aa: CARRASSLGGNTF
CDR3nt: TGTGCCAGACGCGCTTCAAGCCTAGGAGGGAACACCTTC

abundance: NA
v_gene: TRBV30
j_gene: TRBJ2-5
d_gene: NA
CDR3aa: CAWSVRGAGETQYF
CDR3nt: TGTGCCTGGAGTGTAAGGGGAGCGGGAGAGACCCAGTACTTC

abundance: NA
v_gene: TRBV18
j_gene: TRBJ1-6
d_gene: NA
CDR3aa: CASSPGGERSPLHF
CDR3nt: TGTGCCAGCTCACCTGGAGGGGAGCGGTCACCCCTCCACTTT

abundance: NA
v_gene: TRBV11-3
j_gene: TRBJ2-6
d_gene: TRBD1
CDR3aa: CASSSRVPGQVAGANVLTF
CDR3nt: TGTGCCAGCAGCTCTAGGGTCCCGGGACAGGTCGCCGGGGCCAACGTCCTGACTTTC

abundance: NA
v_gene: TRBV9
j_gene: TRBJ1-2
d_gene: TRBD1
CDR3aa: CASSKDRANYGYTF
CDR3nt: TGTGCCAGCAGCAAAGACAGGGCCAACTATGGCTACACCTTC

abundance: few
v_gene: TRBV7-2
j_gene: TRBJ2-7
d_gene: NA
CDR3aa: CASSPSQDRSYEQYF
CDR3nt: TGTGCCAGCAGCCCATCCCAGGACAGATCCTACGAGCAGTACTTC

abundance: NA
v_gene: TRBV6-1
j_gene: TRBJ2-6
d_gene: NA
CDR3aa: CASSDGLMSSGANVLTF
CDR3nt: TGTGCCAGCAGTGATGGACTGATGAGCTCTGGGGCCAACGTCCTGACTTTC

abundance: NA
v_gene: TRBV15
j_gene: TRBJ2-3
d_gene: NA
CDR3aa: CATSAAVVSTDTQYF
CDR3nt: TGTGCCACCAGCGCAGCGGTAGTTAGCACAGATACGCAGTATTTT

abundance: NA
v_gene: TRBV11-2
j_gene: TRBJ2-2
d_gene: TRBD1
CDR3aa: CASSRTGTNTGELFF
CDR3nt: TGTGCCAGCAGCCGGACAGGGACAAACACCGGGGAGCTGTTTTTT

abundance: once
v_gene: TRBV7-9
j_gene: TRBJ1-4
d_gene: NA
CDR3aa: CASTPSGAEKLFF
CDR3nt: TGTGCCAGCACCCCGAGCGGGGCCGAAAAACTGTTTTTT

abundance: NA
v_gene: TRBV28
j_gene: TRBJ2-1
d_gene: NA
CDR3aa: CASSLRGNEQFF
CDR3nt: TGTGCCAGCAGTCTACGAGGCAATGAGCAGTTCTTC

abundance: NA
v_gene: TRBV7-9
j_gene: TRBJ1-2
d_gene: NA
CDR3aa: CASSPQGSTYGYTF
CDR3nt: TGTGCCAGCAGCCCCCAGGGTTCTACCTATGGCTACACCTTC

abundance: NA
v_gene: TRBV6-1
j_gene: TRBJ1-2
d_gene: NA
CDR3aa: CASSARAIRHTF
CDR3nt: TGTGCCAGCAGTGCGCGGGCGATAAGACACACCTTC

abundance: NA
v_gene: TRBV5-1
j_gene: TRBJ2-1
d_gene: TRBD1
CDR3aa: CASSLAGTGWNEQFF
CDR3nt: TGCGCCAGCAGCTTGGCCGGGACAGGGTGGAATGAGCAGTTCTTC

abundance: NA
v_gene: TRBV19
j_gene: TRBJ1-5
d_gene: TRBD1
CDR3aa: CASRTPGQGYQPQHF
CDR3nt: TGTGCCAGTAGAACACCGGGACAGGGTTATCAGCCCCAGCATTTT

abundance: once
v_gene: TRBV23-1
j_gene: TRBJ1-1
d_gene: NA
CDR3aa: CASSPGNPDERTEAFF
CDR3nt: TGCGCCAGCAGTCCAGGGAACCCCGATGAAAGGACTGAAGCTTTCTTT

abundance: NA
v_gene: TRBV25-1
j_gene: TRBJ1-1
d_gene: NA
CDR3aa: CASSVAGQPNTEAFF
CDR3nt: TGTGCCAGCAGTGTAGCGGGTCAGCCGAACACTGAAGCTTTCTTT

abundance: NA
v_gene: TRBV18
j_gene: TRBJ1-2
d_gene: NA
CDR3aa: CASSPPGTKNYGYTF
CDR3nt: TGTGCCAGCTCACCGCCCGGGACAAAGAACTATGGCTACACCTTC

abundance: NA
v_gene: TRBV11-2
j_gene: TRBJ2-4
d_gene: TRBD2
CDR3aa: CASNVLAGNIQYF
CDR3nt: TGTGCCAGCAACGTTTTAGCGGGAAACATTCAGTACTTC

abundance: NA
v_gene: TRBV27
j_gene: TRBJ1-5
d_gene: NA
CDR3aa: CASSLSFYSNQPQHF
CDR3nt: TGTGCCAGCAGTTTATCCTTCTATAGCAATCAGCCCCAGCATTTT

abundance: NA
v_gene: TRBV28
j_gene: TRBJ1-1
d_gene: TRBD1
CDR3aa: CASIPGQGPLAFF
CDR3nt: TGTGCCAGCATTCCGGGACAGGGGCCGTTAGCTTTCTTT

abundance: once
v_gene: TRBV6-5
j_gene: TRBJ1-3
d_gene: TRBD1
CDR3aa: CASRGQSLGGNTIYF
CDR3nt: TGTGCCAGCAGGGGACAGTCCCTAGGGGGAAACACCATATATTTT

abundance: NA
v_gene: TRBV9
j_gene: TRBJ2-1
d_gene: NA
CDR3aa: CASSGRDEQFF
CDR3nt: TGTGCCAGCAGCGGTCGAGATGAGCAGTTCTTC

abundance: once
v_gene: TRBV7-2
j_gene: TRBJ1-2
d_gene: TRBD1
CDR3aa: CASSPGQGAGGYTF
CDR3nt: TGTGCCAGCAGCCCGGGACAGGGGGCTGGTGGCTACACCTTC

abundance: few
v_gene: TRBV25-1
j_gene: TRBJ1-4
d_gene: TRBD1
CDR3aa: CASSDGIKGADEKLFF
CDR3nt: TGTGCCAGCAGTGATGGGATAAAGGGGGCGGATGAAAAACTGTTTTTT

abundance: NA
v_gene: TRBV5-4
j_gene: TRBJ2-1
d_gene: NA
CDR3aa: CASSLDSLGLYNEQFF
CDR3nt: TGTGCCAGCAGTTTGGACTCTCTGGGCCTATACAATGAGCAGTTCTTC

abundance: NA
v_gene: TRBV4-2
j_gene: TRBJ2-3
d_gene: TRBD2
CDR3aa: CASSPGLAPDTQYF
CDR3nt: TGTGCCAGCAGCCCGGGACTAGCCCCAGATACGCAGTATTTT

abundance: NA
v_gene: TRBV4-1
j_gene: TRBJ2-4
d_gene: NA
CDR3aa: CASSQPLSGSKNSQYF
CDR3nt: TGCGCCAGCAGCCAGCCTCTCAGCGGGTCCAAAAACAGTCAGTACTTC

abundance: NA
v_gene: TRBV2
j_gene: TRBJ2-2
d_gene: NA
CDR3aa: CASKVATRGAGELFF
CDR3nt: TGTGCCAGCAAAGTAGCGACCCGGGGTGCCGGGGAGCTGTTTTTT

abundance: NA
v_gene: TRBV7-3
j_gene: TRBJ2-2
d_gene: TRBD2
CDR3aa: CASSLLPSGRGAGELFF
CDR3nt: TGTGCCAGCAGCTTATTACCTAGCGGGAGGGGCGCCGGGGAGCTGTTTTTT

abundance: few
v_gene: TRBV28
j_gene: TRBJ1-1
d_gene: NA
CDR3aa: CASSLRRDTEAFF
CDR3nt: TGTGCCAGCAGCCTCCGGAGGGACACTGAAGCTTTCTTT

abundance: NA
v_gene: TRBV19
j_gene: TRBJ1-5
d_gene: NA
CDR3aa: CASRTTATNQPQHF
CDR3nt: TGTGCCAGTCGTACGACAGCTACCAATCAGCCCCAGCATTTT

abundance: many
v_gene: TRBV28
j_gene: TRBJ2-7
d_gene: TRBD2
CDR3aa: CASGISGEGHEQYF
CDR3nt: TGTGCCAGCGGAATTAGCGGGGAGGGGCACGAGCAGTACTTC

abundance: few
v_gene: TRBV6-5
j_gene: TRBJ1-1
d_gene: TRBD1
CDR3aa: CASNIQGARTEAFF
CDR3nt: TGTGCCAGCAACATACAGGGGGCGCGAACTGAAGCTTTCTTT

abundance: NA
v_gene: TRBV7-9
j_gene: TRBJ1-4
d_gene: NA
CDR3aa: CASSFPRQGRSEKLFF
CDR3nt: TGTGCCAGCAGCTTCCCCCGGCAGGGGAGAAGTGAAAAACTGTTTTTT

abundance: few
v_gene: TRBV9
j_gene: TRBJ1-4
d_gene: TRBD1
CDR3aa: CASSVGGQAFNEKLFF
CDR3nt: TGTGCCAGCAGCGTAGGGGGACAGGCCTTTAATGAAAAACTGTTTTTT

abundance: NA
v_gene: TRBV19
j_gene: TRBJ2-7
d_gene: TRBD2
CDR3aa: CASSPASGSSYEQYF
CDR3nt: TGTGCCAGTAGTCCCGCTAGCGGAAGCTCCTACGAGCAGTACTTC

abundance: NA
v_gene: TRBV2
j_gene: TRBJ1-5
d_gene: NA
CDR3aa: CASSEETDNQPQHF
CDR3nt: TGTGCCAGCAGTGAAGAGACAGACAATCAGCCCCAGCATTTT